This TCR beta chain was obtained from a study of blood T cell repertoires in COVID-19. Whole-study context: Donors in the United States, Italy and Spain gave samples during acute or convalescent COVID-19. Sample material is recorded as cDNA or gDNA derived from T cells, B-cell-depleted T cells, or PBMCs.

The method was immunoSEQ multiplex PCR; TCRdb's version includes in-frame clones alone and lacks a portion of them. The profile covers 100,000 to 150,000 clones, with approximately 82% appearing a single time and about 9.6% taken by the ten largest. The CDR3 contains 14 residues. CDR1 is MNHEY, CDR2 SMNVEV, per germline (reference sequence). V lost 4 bases, J lost 5 bases, and 14 bases lay in between. The chain joins TRBV27 to TRBJ1-2; D gene uncertain. Sample: peripheral blood. This receptor was taken from a man in his forties with active or convalescent COVID-19. DNA for the CDR3: TGTGCCAGCAGTTACCTCGGAGGTGAATATGGCTACACCTTC. Translated, it gives CASSYLGGEYGYTF.